This T cell receptor (beta chain) was identified in a study of T cell changes during pregnancy in multiple sclerosis (dated by TCRdb to the late 2010s). Turning to the overall study: Changes in the T cell repertoire over the course of pregnancy were examined in this study in women with multiple sclerosis.

The CDR3 runs 19 residues from the cysteine to the phenylalanine. Solely the CDR3 DNA is kept, with 57 bases framed from the first base. CDR1 and CDR2 were assigned from the germline V gene as KGHSH and LQKENI. V is cut back by 3 bases and J by 1 base, with 11 bases in the junction unmatched. Library method: the immunoSEQ multiplex PCR assay. The table comes from immuneACCESS by way of TCRdb, which keeps in-frame sequences with V and J called. Part of the clones is missing from these tables; in studies checked, under half for an unresolved V gene and the rest for unknown reasons. This sample lists roughly 22,000 clones; around 90% were detected once. 0.74% of the sample lies in the top ten. In the case of this clone: It lacks a known antigen. No much larger clone is present one base from it, and per-base qualities are unavailable.

Rearrangement joined TRBV18 to TRBJ2-3, and 12 bases in between align with TRBD2. The receptor's source is a female donor in good health, enrolled as a control in a pregnancy study. The sample consisted of CD4+ T cells from peripheral blood mononuclear cells, taken in the first trimester of pregnancy. The nucleotide sequence is given as TGTGCCAGCTCACCCCCCCTAGCGGGGGGGCGGCTTGGCACAGATACGCAGTATTTT. It encodes CASSPPLAGGRLGTDTQYF.